This passage covers 9 T cell receptor beta chains from one sample sequenced in a study of shared clonotypes between healthy human individuals. Assay used: immunoSEQ multiplex PCR; TCRdb lists only in-frame clones, some missing. Among about 2.4 million clones, 80% to 95% were seen once, and the ten largest hold approximately 0.37%. The sample was naive CD4+ T cells from PBMCs. This sample's subset: CD45RA+ positively selected. These receptor sequences come from a man aged 18 to 29 in good health. Some clones in this sample may be carry-over from other donors' samples.

The chain is built from TRBV5-1 and TRBJ1-2; D gene unclear. This CDR3 contains 13 residues. Per the germline V gene, CDR1 is SGHRS and CDR2 is YFSETQ. V was cut by 3 bases and J by 4 bases, with 10 bases left in between. The CDR3 here is CASSSSVSYGYTF. The CDR3 region has the DNA TGCGCCAGCAGCTCCTCTGTTAGCTATGGCTACACCTTC.

The chain has TRBV6-6 and TRBJ1-5; TRBD1 is a possible D gene (6 bases). Germline CDR1 and CDR2: MNHNY and SVGAGI (reference sequence). The V end lost 5 bases, the J end lost 14 bases, and 13 bases lay between the germline ends. The CDR3 has 11 residues. CDR3 amino acids: CASSTRQEKHF. CDR3 bases: TGTGCCAGCAGTACACGACAGGAGAAGCATTTT.

The rearrangement uses TRBV6-5 and TRBJ1-2, with D perhaps TRBD1 (6 bases). Germline CDR1 MNHEY, CDR2 SVGAGI. The CDR3 is 14 amino acids. V lost 2 bases and J 7 bases, leaving 14 bases between the germline ends. The CDR3 DNA sequence: TGTGCCAGCAGTTACGTCAGGGGCGAGGTTGGCTACACCTTC. Translating gives CASSYVRGEVGYTF.

The chain couples TRBV9 to TRBJ2-7; 9 bases are a match to TRBD2. V shed 0 bases and J 0 bases; nucleotides not matched to a gene: 10. CDR1 is SGDLS, CDR2 YYNGEE, per germline. This CDR3 spans 18 amino acids. The CDR3 here is CASSVGAGGPSISYEQYF. CDR3 nucleotide sequence: TGTGCCAGCAGCGTAGGGGCGGGAGGGCCTTCAATCTCCTACGAGCAGTACTTC.

The V gene is TRBV14, the J gene TRBJ1-1; D is undetermined. Trimming removed 6 bases at V and 7 bases at J, with 15 bases between. The length of the CDR3 is 13 residues. Per the germline V gene, CDR1 is SGHDN and CDR2 is FVKESK. CDR3 loop: CASSGSLGVEAFF. The CDR3 DNA is TGTGCCAGCAGTGGCTCTCTTGGGGTTGAAGCTTTCTTT.

This chain links TRBV5-4 with TRBJ1-1, with a weak D call TRBD1 (6 bases). This CDR3 has 13 amino acids. The ends were cut back, 3 bases at V and 5 bases at J, with 11 bases in the middle. Per germline, CDR1 SGHNT and CDR2 YYREEE (reference sequence). CDR3 in DNA: TGTGCCAGCAGCTCCGGGACAAAGACTGAAGCTTTCTTT. Protein sequence: CASSSGTKTEAFF.

CDR3 DNA: TGTGCCAGCAAGGGAGGGGGAAGGGAGACCCAGTACTTC. Its translation: CASKGGGRETQYF. J is TRBJ2-5 and V is TRBV6-6; D might be TRBD2 (7 bases). The CDR3 covers 13 residues. Germline V gives CDR1 MNHNY, CDR2 SVGAGI (reference sequence). V lost 7 bases to trimming and J lost 5 bases, with 14 bases between them.

The chain employs TRBV7-8 and TRBJ2-1; D is perhaps TRBD2 (6 bases). Trimming took off 1 base at V and 9 bases at J, with 16 bases between the two ends. Germline CDR1 and CDR2: SGHVS and FQNEAQ. CDR3 size: 15 residues. CDR3: CASSLEVGSRGEQFF. The CDR3 nucleotides are TGTGCCAGCAGCTTAGAGGTCGGGAGCCGGGGTGAGCAGTTCTTC.

This clone has just one count. The V and J genes are TRBV4-2 and TRBJ2-7, with D perhaps TRBD2 (6 bases). V was shortened by 3 bases and J by 7 bases, with 22 bases between the two germline ends. CDR1 is LGHNA, CDR2 YNFKEQ, per germline. The CDR3 has 16 amino acids. The CDR3 protein is CASSHVDGTEGREQYF. For the CDR3, the DNA is TGTGCCAGCAGCCACGTGGACGGGACTGAGGGGAGGGAGCAGTACTTC.